These 24 T cell receptor beta chains were sequenced from one sample in a study of blood T cell repertoires in COVID-19. Assay: immunoSEQ multiplex PCR; the TCRdb copy retains only in-frame clones and omits some. The sample lists 150,000 to 250,000 clones, about 80% seen once, with 6% to 8% in the top ten. The sample was peripheral blood. The receptors derive from a human donor with acute or convalescent COVID-19. The donor label of this sample is uncertain.

This clone came up a few times. The chain has TRBV27 and TRBJ2-7; TRBD2 is a possible D gene (6 bases). Germline V gene lookup returns CDR1 MNHEY and CDR2 SMNVEV (reference sequence). Trimming stripped 6 bases from V and 6 bases from J, with 12 bases between. The CDR3 sequence is 12 residues long. The CDR3 region is CASSRNGGEQYF. CDR3 bases: TGTGCCAGCAGCCGGAACGGGGGCGAGCAGTACTTC.

This clone was recorded only once. The gene calls are TRBV25-1 and TRBJ2-3, with a possible D match to TRBD1 (6 bases). This CDR3 is 14 amino acids long. V lost 5 bases to trimming and J lost 4 bases, with 13 bases between them. Germline V gene lookup returns CDR1 MGHDK and CDR2 SYGVNS. CDR3 coding DNA: TGTGCCAGCAGTACATACCAGGGGCCAGATACGCAGTATTTT. This translates into CASSTYQGPDTQYF.

This sequence joins TRBV30 and TRBJ1-3; 9 bases are a match to TRBD1. Germline V lookup: CDR1 GTSNPN, CDR2 SVGIG (reference sequence). The CDR3 extends over 14 amino acids. The chain's CDR3 is CAFGTGSSGNTIYF. The CDR3 region has the DNA TGTGCATTCGGGACAGGGAGCTCTGGAAACACCATATATTTT. The entire variable domain, with the rest obtained from reference TRBV30 and TRBJ1-3, is as follows: SQTIHQWPATLVQPVGSPLSLECTVEGTSNPNLYWYRQAAGRGLQLLFYSVGIGQISSEVPQNLSASRPQDRQFILSSKKLLLSDSGFYLCAFGTGSSGNTIYFGEGSWLTVV.

The genes are TRBV6-4 and TRBJ2-3; the D is unclear. V shed 6 bases and J shed 3 bases, with 10 bases lying between them. In germline, CDR1 is MRHNA, CDR2 SNTAGT. The CDR3 contains 13 residues. Here the CDR3 DNA reads TGTGCCAGCAGACCTGACGGGACAGATACGCAGTATTTT. Translation: CASRPDGTDTQYF.

This chain joins TRBV6-5 and TRBJ1-1, with a possible D match to TRBD1 (5 bases). V shed 2 bases and J shed 0 bases, with 7 bases lying between them. CDR1 is MNHEY, CDR2 SVGAGI, per germline. The CDR3 is made up of 14 amino acids. In nucleotides, the CDR3 is TGTGCCAGCAGTTACCAGGGCATGAACACTGAAGCTTTCTTT. This codes for CASSYQGMNTEAFF.

This chain joins TRBV24-1 and TRBJ2-3, with D tentatively TRBD2 (6 bases). V was clipped by 3 bases and J by 3 bases, with 15 bases between them. Germline values: CDR1 KGHDR, CDR2 SFDVKD. The CDR3 has 16 residues. For the CDR3, the DNA is TGTGCCACCAGTGATCCAAGTGGGGGGAGAACAGATACGCAGTATTTT. Protein sequence: CATSDPSGGRTDTQYF.

The rearrangement links TRBV28 to TRBJ1-2; 12 nucleotides line up with TRBD1. CDR1 is MDHEN, CDR2 SYDVKM, per germline. The V segment lost 7 bases and the J segment 4 bases; nucleotides outside the gene matches: 7. The CDR3 has 15 amino acids. CDR3 bases: TGTGCCAGCACGGGACAGGGGGCAGGGGGCTATGGCTACACCTTC. Residues: CASTGQGAGGYGYTF.

The V call is TRBV10-3, the J call TRBJ1-5; unclear D gene. V lost 0 bases and J 5 bases, leaving 11 bases between the germline ends. Germline V gene sequence: CDR1 ENHRY, CDR2 SYGVKD. The CDR3 runs to 15 residues. CDR3 sequence: CAISESMAGDQPQHF. CDR3 coding DNA: TGTGCCATCAGTGAGTCGATGGCAGGTGATCAGCCCCAGCATTTT.

Only a few counts were recorded for this clone. The chain links TRBV24-1 to TRBJ2-7; TRBD2 aligns across 14 bases. This CDR3 has 16 amino acids. From germline, CDR1 is KGHDR and CDR2 SFDVKD. V shed 5 bases, J shed 4 bases, and the junction held 6 bases outside the gene matches. CDR3: CATSAGGTSGRYEQYF. DNA for the CDR3: TGTGCCACCAGTGCCGGTGGGACTAGCGGGAGATACGAGCAGTACTTC.

Here the CDR3 DNA reads TGTGCCAGCAGTTACTGGGCGGGAGAGGGGGAGACCCAGTACTTC. This gives the protein CASSYWAGEGETQYF. The V gene is TRBV6-5, the J gene TRBJ2-5; TRBD2 matches 7 bases. Germline assignment: CDR1 MNHEY and CDR2 SVGAGI. The length of the CDR3 is 15 residues. The V and J ends lost 1 base and 5 bases, in that order; junction bases with no gene match: 7.

The chain has TRBV6-6 and TRBJ1-2; 9 bases align to TRBD1. Looked up from germline, CDR1 is MNHNY and CDR2 is SVGAGI (reference sequence). With 6 bases clipped from V and 7 bases from J, the junction kept 6 bases outside the gene matches. CDR3 length: 13 amino acids. Here the CDR3 reads CASSSGQGGGYTF. The CDR3 coding sequence is TGTGCCAGCAGCTCGGGACAGGGAGGTGGCTACACCTTC.

A remark on this clone: The same CDR3 is also encoded by other DNA sequences in this sample. CDR3 nucleotide sequence: TGTGCCTGGAGTGTAGACGGAGCGGGGGGCACAGATACGCAGTATTTT. Translating it yields CAWSVDGAGGTDTQYF. The J gene is TRBJ2-3, the V gene TRBV30; 8 nucleotides match TRBD2. Germline V gives CDR1 GTSNPN, CDR2 SVGIG (reference sequence). CDR3 size: 16 residues. The V gene end was trimmed by 0 bases and the J gene end by 1 base; junction bases not matched to a gene: 6.

This clone was seen a single time. The chain is built from TRBV5-1 and TRBJ2-1; 11 nucleotides agree with TRBD2. From germline, CDR1 is SGHRS and CDR2 YFSETQ. Trimming took 0 bases from V and 8 from J; bases not matched to a gene: 7. The CDR3 totals 16 residues. The CDR3 sequence: CASSLALSGRADEQFF. The CDR3 DNA follows: TGCGCCAGCAGCTTGGCCCTTAGCGGGAGGGCAGATGAGCAGTTCTTC.

V usage is TRBV15 and J usage is TRBJ1-6; a weak D match, TRBD1 (6 bases). Trimming stripped 5 bases from V and 4 bases from J, with 12 bases between. This CDR3 has 15 residues. CDR1 and CDR2 from the germline V gene are LNHNV and YYDKDF (reference sequence). CDR3 residues: CATSGGVGYNSPLHF. For the CDR3, the DNA is TGTGCCACCAGCGGGGGCGTGGGGTATAATTCACCCCTCCACTTT.

CDR3 protein: CAWSVTGSTSPLHF. The CDR3 nucleotides are TGTGCCTGGAGTGTAACAGGGTCAACGTCACCCCTCCACTTT. The rearrangement links TRBV30 to TRBJ1-6; perhaps TRBD1 as D (6 bases). This CDR3 is built from 14 residues. Germline V gives CDR1 GTSNPN, CDR2 SVGIG (reference sequence). Trimming pared 0 bases from V and 10 bases from J, leaving 13 bases between.

The V and J genes are TRBV30 and TRBJ1-4; D is ambiguous. There are 10 residues in the CDR3. Trimming removed 1 base from V and 11 bases from J, with 5 bases in between. Germline values: CDR1 GTSNPN, CDR2 SVGIG (reference sequence). The CDR3 DNA reads as TGTGCCTGGAGTGGTGAGAAACTGTTTTTT. Translation: CAWSGEKLFF.

CDR3 in amino acids: CASSLTRGGHNEQFF. The CDR3 nucleotides read TGTGCCAGCAGCTTAACAAGAGGGGGACACAATGAGCAGTTCTTC. The J gene is TRBJ2-1, the V gene TRBV5-4, with D possibly TRBD1 on 6 matching bases. The germline V gene has CDR1 SGHNT and CDR2 YYREEE (reference sequence). The CDR3 is 15 amino acids. Trimming took off 2 bases at V and 5 bases at J, with 14 bases between the two ends.

The rearrangement joins TRBV28 to TRBJ2-7; perhaps TRBD2 as D (5 bases). The CDR3 runs to 15 residues. V lost 7 bases and J lost 2, with 18 bases in between. Germline V gene lookup returns CDR1 MDHEN and CDR2 SYDVKM. The CDR3 loop reads CASTQNVGKAYEQYF. CDR3 coding DNA: TGTGCCAGCACCCAAAATGTCGGGAAGGCCTACGAGCAGTACTTC.

The chain joins TRBV25-1 to TRBJ2-5, with unresolved D. V was clipped by 7 bases and J by 5 bases, with 8 bases between them. The CDR3 sequence is 11 residues long. Looked up from germline, CDR1 is MGHDK and CDR2 is SYGVNS. The CDR3 loop is CASKARETQYF. CDR3 bases: TGTGCCAGCAAGGCCAGGGAGACCCAGTACTTC.

V is TRBV5-4 and J is TRBJ2-3; 8 bases agree with TRBD1. V trimming: 4 bases; J trimming: 3 bases; junction bases outside the gene matches: 10. This CDR3 has 16 amino acids. Germline V CDR1 and CDR2: SGHNT, YYREEE (reference sequence). CDR3 residues: CASSPGQVIITDTQYF. The DNA of the CDR3 is TGTGCCAGCAGCCCGGGACAGGTGATCATTACAGATACGCAGTATTTT.

The gene calls are TRBV24-1 and TRBJ2-2; 10 bases fit TRBD2. The J segment lost 1 base and the V segment lost 4 bases, leaving 2 bases of the junction unmatched. Germline loops: CDR1 KGHDR, CDR2 SFDVKD. CDR3 size: 16 residues. DNA of the CDR3: TGTGCCACCAGTGACAGGACTAGCGGGAACACCGGGGAGCTGTTTTTT. It translates to CATSDRTSGNTGELFF.

The chain uses TRBV18 and TRBJ2-1; 11 nucleotides match TRBD2. V dropped 5 bases and J dropped 0; count of bases not matched to a gene: 6. The CDR3 contains 17 residues. From germline, CDR1 is KGHSH and CDR2 LQKENI. The CDR3 is CASSSGLAESSYNEQFF. CDR3 in DNA: TGTGCCAGCTCATCGGGACTAGCGGAGAGCTCCTACAATGAGCAGTTCTTC. Supplemented by reference TRBV18 and TRBJ2-1, the full variable domain reads NAGVMQNPRHLVRRRGQEARLRCSPMKGHSHVYWYRQLPEEGLKFMVYLQKENIIDESGMPKERFSAEFPKEGPSILRIQQVVRGDSAAYFCASSSGLAESSYNEQFFGPGTRLTVL.

This clone has only one observation. The chain employs TRBV5-4 and TRBJ1-1, with TRBD1 matching 8 bases. Per the germline V gene, CDR1 is SGHNT and CDR2 is YYREEE (reference sequence). CDR3 size: 15 residues. J lost 4 bases, V lost 4 bases, and 9 bases had no gene match. CDR3 sequence (DNA): TGTGCCAGCAGCCCCAGGACAGGGCGCGGCACTGAAGCTTTCTTT. It translates to CASSPRTGRGTEAFF.

The genes are TRBV4-1 and TRBJ2-3; TRBD1 is a possible D gene (6 bases). This CDR3 is built from 14 residues. Germline assignment: CDR1 MGHRA and CDR2 YSYEKL. The V end was cut by 7 bases, the J end by 4 bases, with 15 bases between. The CDR3 region is CASTPGVRSDTQYF. The CDR3 DNA reads TGCGCCAGCACCCCAGGGGTCAGGTCAGATACGCAGTATTTT.